This T cell receptor beta chain was observed in a study of neurological immune-mediated disorders. Each TCR transcript was tagged with a 10-nucleotide random UMI during 5'RACE. TCRdb processed the 5' RACE reads anew with MiXCR; each CDR3 protein has one entry. This sample has about 92,000 distinct CDR3 sequences, with around 3.5% found just once. This clonotype was found many times. Its antigen remains unknown. Germline V gene sequence: CDR1 SGHTA, CDR2 FQGNSA. The CDR3 runs 11 residues. With 11 bases removed from V and 10 bases from J, the gap between germline ends came to 15 bases. Study-level points and caveats: The absence of any CDR3 amino acid sequence shared by expanded clones across subjects suggests that repertoires were private in all groups.

The V call is TRBV7-2, the J call TRBJ2-1; weak D call: TRBD2 (5 bases). What was sequenced was PBMCs. The TCR was taken from a woman between 50 and 59 years old with multiple sclerosis. The CDR3 coding sequence is TGTGCCCCGGCAGGCCCGGGGGAGCAGTTCTTC. Its translation is CAPAGPGEQFF.